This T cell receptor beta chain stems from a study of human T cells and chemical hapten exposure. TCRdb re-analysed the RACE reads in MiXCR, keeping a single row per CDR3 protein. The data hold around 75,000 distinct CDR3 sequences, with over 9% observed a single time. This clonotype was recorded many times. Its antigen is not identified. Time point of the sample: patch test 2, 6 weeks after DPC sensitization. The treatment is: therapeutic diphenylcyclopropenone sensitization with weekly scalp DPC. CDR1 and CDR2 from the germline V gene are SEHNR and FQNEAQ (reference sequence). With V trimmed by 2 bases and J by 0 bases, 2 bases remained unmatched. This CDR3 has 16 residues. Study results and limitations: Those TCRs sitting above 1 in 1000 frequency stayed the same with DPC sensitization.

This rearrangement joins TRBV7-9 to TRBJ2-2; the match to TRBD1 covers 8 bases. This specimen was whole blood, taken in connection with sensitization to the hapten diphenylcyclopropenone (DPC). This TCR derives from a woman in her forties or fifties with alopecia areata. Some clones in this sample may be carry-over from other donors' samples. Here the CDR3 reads CASSLRQGTNTGELFF. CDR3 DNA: TGTGCCAGCAGCTTACGACAGGGGACGAACACCGGGGAGCTGTTTTTT.